This T cell receptor beta chain emerged from a study of T cells after yellow fever vaccination. Overall study context: When fractions had low cell numbers, they were prepared with SMART-Seq v4 Ultra Low Input. Overall study findings and caveats: Contamination by abundant bulk-population clonotypes could be present in FACS-sorted repertoires. Re-detected after boosting: most primary clones, more than 95% of CD4 and about 85% of CD8.

Germline loops: CDR1 SNHLY, CDR2 FYNNEI. The CDR3 is 15 amino acids. V was shortened by 6 bases and J by 2 bases, with 14 bases between the two germline ends. This clonotype has more than one count but fewer than ten. What it binds is not known. TCRdb fed the 5' RACE reads into MiXCR, producing one record per CDR3 protein. This table has 250,000 to 350,000 distinct CDR3 sequences, approximately 10% appearing once. The receptor was isolated from a man younger than 30 who received the YFV17D yellow fever vaccine. The chain recombines TRBV2 with TRBJ1-5; tentative D call: TRBD1 (5 bases). Here the sequenced sample was CD4+ T cells sorted from PBMCs, taken 5 days after the yellow fever booster vaccination. CDR3 protein: CASSERGRGNQPQHF. The CDR3 bases are TGTGCCAGCAGCGAACGGGGGAGGGGCAATCAGCCCCAGCATTTT.